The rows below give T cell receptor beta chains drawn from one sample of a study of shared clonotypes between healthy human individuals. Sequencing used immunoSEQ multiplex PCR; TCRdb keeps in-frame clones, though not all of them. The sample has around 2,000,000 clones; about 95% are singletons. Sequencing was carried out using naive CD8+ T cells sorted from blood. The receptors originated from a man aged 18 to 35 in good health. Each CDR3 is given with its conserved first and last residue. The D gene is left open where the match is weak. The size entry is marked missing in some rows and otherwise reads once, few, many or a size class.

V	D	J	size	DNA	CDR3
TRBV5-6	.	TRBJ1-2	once	TGTGCCAGCAGCTTGTGGGGGGCTGGCGGCTACACCTTC	CASSLWGAGGYTF
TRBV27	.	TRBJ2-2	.	TGTGCCAGCAGTTTAGTGTGGGGCGAGACCGGGGAGCTGTTTTTT	CASSLVWGETGELFF
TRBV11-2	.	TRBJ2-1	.	TGTGCCAGCAGCTTAGGGTGGGAGCAGGCCTACAATGAGCAGTTCTTC	CASSLGWEQAYNEQFF
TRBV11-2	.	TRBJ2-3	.	TGTGCCAGCAGCTTAGGATGGGGCAGGGATACGCAGTATTTT	CASSLGWGRDTQYF
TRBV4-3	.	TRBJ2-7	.	TGCGCCAGCAGCCAAGAAATCGACGGACGATACGAGCAGTACTTC	CASSQEIDGRYEQYF
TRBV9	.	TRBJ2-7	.	TGTGCCAGCAGCGTAGCCGTCGGGCCCCACGAGCAGTACTTC	CASSVAVGPHEQYF
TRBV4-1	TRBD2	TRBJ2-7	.	TGCGCCAGCAGCCCCGTAGCGGGGGACCAATACGAGCAGTACTTC	CASSPVAGDQYEQYF
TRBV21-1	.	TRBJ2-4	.	TGTGCCAGCAGCAAACGCCCGGGGGGGGAAAATCTAGCCAAAAACATTCAGTACTTC	CASSKRPGGENLAKNIQYF
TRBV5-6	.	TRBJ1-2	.	TGTGCCAGCAGCTTGGAGGAGCTCTATGGCTACACCTTC	CASSLEELYGYTF
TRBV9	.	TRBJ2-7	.	TGTGCCAGCAGCGTAGGGCCAGCCTCTGACTACGAGCAGTACTTC	CASSVGPASDYEQYF
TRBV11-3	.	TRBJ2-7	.	TGTGCCAGCAGCTCGCCGGGACACCACTACGAGCAGTACTTC	CASSSPGHHYEQYF
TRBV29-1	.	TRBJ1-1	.	TGCAGCGTTGGCAGGGTGAACTGGAACACTGAAGCTTTCTTT	CSVGRVNWNTEAFF
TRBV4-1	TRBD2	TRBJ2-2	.	TGCGCCAGCAGCTTCCAAATTCTAGCGGGAGGGCCGGGCACCGGGGAGCTGTTTTTT	CASSFQILAGGPGTGELFF
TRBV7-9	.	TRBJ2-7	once	TGTGCCAGCAGCAGTATAGGGACGGACTTCTACGAGCAGTACTTC	CASSSIGTDFYEQYF
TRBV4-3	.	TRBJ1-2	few	TGCGCCAGCAGCCAAGATCGTATAGAAGTCAACTATGGCTACACCTTC	CASSQDRIEVNYGYTF